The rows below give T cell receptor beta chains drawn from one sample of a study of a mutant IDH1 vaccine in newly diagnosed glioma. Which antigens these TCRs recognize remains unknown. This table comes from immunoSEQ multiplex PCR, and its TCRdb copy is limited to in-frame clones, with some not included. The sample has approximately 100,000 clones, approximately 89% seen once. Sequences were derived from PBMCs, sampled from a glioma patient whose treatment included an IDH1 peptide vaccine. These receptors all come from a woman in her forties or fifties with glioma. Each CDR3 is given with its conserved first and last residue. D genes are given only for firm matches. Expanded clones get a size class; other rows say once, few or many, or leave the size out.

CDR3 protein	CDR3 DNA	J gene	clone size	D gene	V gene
CATQIWASGSDEQFF	TGTGCCACCCAAATATGGGCTAGCGGGAGCGATGAGCAGTTCTTC	TRBJ2-1	NA	TRBD2	TRBV19
CASKGIGGSRYNEQFF	TGTGCCAGCAAAGGTATAGGCGGGAGCCGATACAATGAGCAGTTCTTC	TRBJ2-1	NA	TRBD2	TRBV11-1
CASSERGRDTEAFF	TGCGCCAGCAGTGAAAGGGGGCGCGACACTGAAGCTTTCTTT	TRBJ1-1	NA	TRBD1	TRBV10-2
CASIIQGRSTEAFF	TGTGCCAGCATCATACAGGGGCGATCCACTGAAGCTTTCTTT	TRBJ1-1	NA	TRBD1	TRBV27
CASSEPAYEQYF	TGTGCCAGCAGTGAACCCGCCTACGAGCAGTACTTC	TRBJ2-7	NA	NA	TRBV2
CASRPTSGRAYEQYF	TGTGCCAGCAGACCCACTAGCGGGAGAGCCTACGAGCAGTACTTC	TRBJ2-7	NA	TRBD2	TRBV7-9
CASSVRGGETEAFF	TGTGCCAGCAGCGTACGAGGGGGCGAGACTGAAGCTTTCTTT	TRBJ1-1	NA	TRBD1	TRBV9
CASSPDISSEAFF	TGTGCCAGCAGCCCGGACATCAGTAGTGAAGCTTTCTTT	TRBJ1-1	NA	NA	TRBV7-9
CASSPDSYSNQPQHF	TGTGCCAGCAGCCCGGACAGCTATAGCAATCAGCCCCAGCATTTT	TRBJ1-5	NA	NA	TRBV2
CATSIWAGEADTQYF	TGTGCCACCAGCATATGGGCGGGGGAGGCAGATACGCAGTATTTT	TRBJ2-3	NA	TRBD2	TRBV15
CASSETGEDQPQHF	TGTGCCAGCAGCGAGACAGGGGAAGATCAGCCCCAGCATTTT	TRBJ1-5	NA	TRBD1	TRBV2
CASSVGGGRTDTQYF	TGTGCCAGCAGCGTAGGTGGGGGCCGGACAGATACGCAGTATTTT	TRBJ2-3	NA	NA	TRBV9
CASSLMGEAHYEQYF	TGTGCCAGCAGCTTGATGGGGGAGGCCCACTACGAGCAGTACTTC	TRBJ2-7	NA	NA	TRBV5-6
CASSEGQGKSYEQYF	TGTGCCAGTAGCGAGGGACAGGGAAAATCCTACGAGCAGTACTTC	TRBJ2-7	NA	TRBD1	TRBV19
CAITPGPRSSYEQYF	TGTGCCATCACACCGGGACCCAGGAGCTCCTACGAGCAGTACTTC	TRBJ2-7	NA	NA	TRBV10-3
CASSLGQGYNSPLHF	TGTGCCAGCAGTTTAGGGCAGGGTTATAATTCACCCCTCCACTTT	TRBJ1-6	once	NA	TRBV28
CASSPEPGAGEQYF	TGTGCCAGCTCACCAGAGCCAGGGGCGGGCGAGCAGTACTTC	TRBJ2-7	NA	NA	TRBV18
CASSLLAGELETQYF	TGTGCCAGCTCACTACTAGCGGGAGAGCTGGAGACCCAGTACTTC	TRBJ2-5	NA	TRBD2	TRBV18
CSVADSTDTQYF	TGCAGCGTCGCTGATTCCACAGATACGCAGTATTTT	TRBJ2-3	NA	NA	TRBV29-1
CASSLDRGSYEQYF	TGTGCCAGCAGTCTAGACAGGGGGTCCTACGAGCAGTACTTC	TRBJ2-7	few	TRBD1	TRBV27
CASSLIAGGVNEQFF	TGTGCCAGCAGCTTAATAGCGGGAGGCGTTAATGAGCAGTTCTTC	TRBJ2-1	NA	TRBD2	TRBV7-3
CASSPIQREGSDNEQFF	TGTGCCAGCAGCCCTATCCAACGGGAGGGGAGTGACAATGAGCAGTTCTTC	TRBJ2-1	once	TRBD2	TRBV11-3
CASSQNRGRDLGGYTF	TGTGCCAGCAGCCAAAACAGGGGGAGGGACCTTGGTGGCTACACCTTC	TRBJ1-2	NA	TRBD1	TRBV5-4
CASSLNEGQWNF	TGTGCCAGCAGCCTGAACGAGGGACAGTGGAACTTC	TRBJ2-7	once	TRBD1	TRBV7-6
CAWSAQAGGTGELFF	TGTGCCTGGAGTGCCCAAGCGGGAGGCACCGGGGAGCTGTTTTTT	TRBJ2-2	NA	TRBD2	TRBV30
CASSQGNQPQHF	TGTGCCAGCAGTCAGGGCAATCAGCCCCAGCATTTT	TRBJ1-5	NA	NA	TRBV6-6
CASSLGLTPWGNTIYF	TGTGCCAGCAGCTTGGGGCTTACCCCGTGGGGAAACACCATATATTTT	TRBJ1-3	NA	NA	TRBV5-8
CACNREGGYEQYF	TGTGCCTGCAACAGGGAAGGCGGCTACGAGCAGTACTTC	TRBJ2-7	NA	NA	TRBV30
CASSLSGTSGTYNTGELFF	TGTGCCAGCAGCTTGTCGGGGACTAGCGGGACTTATAACACCGGGGAGCTGTTTTTT	TRBJ2-2	NA	TRBD2	TRBV5-5
CASSLDGSTEAFF	TGTGCCAGCAGCTTGGACGGGAGCACTGAAGCTTTCTTT	TRBJ1-1	once	NA	TRBV5-6
CASSGLAGGPGGTQYF	TGTGCCAGCAGTGGACTAGCGGGAGGGCCGGGAGGTACGCAGTATTTT	TRBJ2-3	NA	TRBD2	TRBV6-1
CASSLFGAQSTRELFF	TGTGCCAGCAGCTTGTTCGGGGCCCAATCCACCCGGGAGCTGTTTTTT	TRBJ2-2	NA	NA	TRBV5-5
CASSPDRGSNQPQHF	TGTGCCAGCTCACCAGACAGGGGGAGCAATCAGCCCCAGCATTTT	TRBJ1-5	once	TRBD1	TRBV18
CSAREGYEQYF	TGCAGTGCTAGGGAGGGATATGAGCAGTACTTC	TRBJ2-7	NA	NA	TRBV20-1
CASSGLAGYEQYF	TGTGCCAGCAGCGGGCTAGCGGGCTACGAGCAGTACTTC	TRBJ2-7	once	TRBD2	TRBV7-8
CASSEADTQYF	TGTGCCAGCAGTGAAGCAGATACGCAGTATTTT	TRBJ2-3	NA	NA	TRBV6-1
CASSVRGQVSTDTQYF	TGTGCCAGCAGCGTCAGGGGACAGGTGAGCACAGATACGCAGTATTTT	TRBJ2-3	once	TRBD1	TRBV9
CAISESSRNQPQHF	TGTGCCATCAGTGAGTCCTCACGCAATCAGCCCCAGCATTTT	TRBJ1-5	NA	NA	TRBV10-3
CASSLLGAGQENIQYF	TGTGCCAGCAGTTTATTGGGGGCCGGACAGGAAAACATTCAGTACTTC	TRBJ2-4	NA	TRBD1	TRBV27
CASSQANTIYF	TGCGCCAGCAGCCAAGCAAACACCATATATTTT	TRBJ1-3	NA	NA	TRBV4-1
CASSVAGANEKLFF	TGTGCCAGCAGCGTAGCAGGGGCCAATGAAAAACTGTTTTTT	TRBJ1-4	once	NA	TRBV9
CASSPADLPYEQYF	TGTGCCAGCAGTCCCGCGGATTTACCCTACGAGCAGTACTTC	TRBJ2-7	once	NA	TRBV5-6
CSAVRDETQYF	TGCAGTGCTGTGAGGGACGAGACCCAGTACTTC	TRBJ2-5	NA	NA	TRBV20-1
CASSFGAGTTNEKLFF	TGCGCCAGCAGCTTTGGAGCCGGGACAACAAATGAAAAACTGTTTTTT	TRBJ1-4	NA	NA	TRBV4-1
CASTSWGQQETQYF	TGTGCCAGCACCTCCTGGGGACAGCAAGAGACCCAGTACTTC	TRBJ2-5	NA	TRBD1	TRBV28
CSVDGRGGSYNEQFF	TGCAGCGTTGACGGGCGGGGGGGCTCCTACAATGAGCAGTTCTTC	TRBJ2-1	once	TRBD2	TRBV29-1
CASSLRYEKLFF	TGTGCCAGCAGTTTACGGTATGAAAAACTGTTTTTT	TRBJ1-4	NA	NA	TRBV28
CASRPKGGTGEPAPTSGANVLTF	TGTGCCAGCCGACCTAAGGGGGGGACAGGGGAACCCGCCCCCACCTCTGGGGCCAACGTCCTGACTTTC	TRBJ2-6	NA	TRBD1	TRBV19